This T cell receptor beta chain was obtained from a study of CD8+ T cells in alopecia areata. Study details: The tofacitinib course ran for 6 to 18 months and was followed by 6 months off drug.

Study-wide findings and caveats: It was less clear whether patients shared TCRs than it was in mice, possibly because of HLA. Lesional scalp exceeded normal scalp in clonality, especially in alopecia totalis/universalis. Scalp specimens additionally yield sequences from normal skin's resident alphabeta T cells.

A word on this clone: What it binds is unknown.

cDNA reverse transcribed from extracted RNA served as the sequencing template. TCRdb's copy holds only in-frame clones and misses some; the assay was immunoSEQ multiplex PCR. The table shows around 160,000 clones, with around 47% occurring only once. This clonotype originated in a human donor with alopecia areata. What was sequenced was CD4+ T cells sorted from blood.

CDR3 in amino acids: CASSEYSRTSSSYNEQFF. In nucleotides, the CDR3 is TGTGCCAGCAGTGAATACTCAAGGACTTCAAGCTCCTACAATGAGCAGTTCTTC. J is TRBJ2-1 and V is TRBV6-1; D might be TRBD2 (5 bases). Germline CDR1 is MNHNS and CDR2 is SASEGT. V shed 2 bases and J shed 0 bases, with 17 bases lying between them. The CDR3 has 18 residues.